This TCR beta chain emerged from a study of CD8+ T cells in alopecia areata. Study-level points and caveats: Scalp repertoires also include resident alphabeta T cells from normal skin. Normal scalp showed lower clonality than lesional scalp, especially alopecia totalis/universalis.

The authors sorted CD4+ cells into CD25+CD127- cells for a handful of patients. Obtained from alopecia areata patients were lesional scalp punch biopsies along with peripheral blood. PBMCs, the starting material, were the source of sorted CD4+ and CD8+ T cells. This clone rates as medium-sized. Its antigen is undetermined. The CDR3 loop spans 12 amino acids. V was shortened by 4 bases and J by 4 bases, with 8 bases between the two germline ends. From germline, CDR1 is SGHDT and CDR2 YYEEEE. RNA, once extracted, was reverse transcribed into cDNA for use as the sequencing template. Sequencing used immunoSEQ multiplex PCR; TCRdb keeps in-frame clones, though not all of them. The sample comprises 13,000 to 15,000 clones, roughly 54% of which are singletons, and roughly 3.5% rests with the top ten.

The sample taken for sequencing was CD4+ Tregs sorted from blood. The clonotype comes from a human donor with alopecia areata. The chain uses TRBV5-6 and TRBJ1-1, with D unclear. The CDR3 sequence is CASSADLTEAFF. As DNA, the CDR3 is TGTGCCAGCAGCGCGGACCTCACTGAAGCTTTCTTT.